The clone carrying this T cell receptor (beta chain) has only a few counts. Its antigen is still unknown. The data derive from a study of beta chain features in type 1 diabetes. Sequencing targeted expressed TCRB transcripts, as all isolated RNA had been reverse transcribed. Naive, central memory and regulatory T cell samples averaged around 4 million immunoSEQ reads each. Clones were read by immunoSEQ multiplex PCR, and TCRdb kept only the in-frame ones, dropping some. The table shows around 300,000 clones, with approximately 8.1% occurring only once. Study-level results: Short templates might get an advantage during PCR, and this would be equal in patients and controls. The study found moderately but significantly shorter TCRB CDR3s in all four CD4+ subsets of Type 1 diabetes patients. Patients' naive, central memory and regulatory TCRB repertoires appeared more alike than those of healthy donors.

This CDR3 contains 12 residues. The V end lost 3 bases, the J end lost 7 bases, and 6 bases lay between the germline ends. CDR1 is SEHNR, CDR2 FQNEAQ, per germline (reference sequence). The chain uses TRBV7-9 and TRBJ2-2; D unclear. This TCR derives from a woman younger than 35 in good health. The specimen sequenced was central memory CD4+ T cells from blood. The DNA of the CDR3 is TGTGCCAGCAGCTTTGAGATCGGGGAGCTGTTTTTT. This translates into CASSFEIGELFF.